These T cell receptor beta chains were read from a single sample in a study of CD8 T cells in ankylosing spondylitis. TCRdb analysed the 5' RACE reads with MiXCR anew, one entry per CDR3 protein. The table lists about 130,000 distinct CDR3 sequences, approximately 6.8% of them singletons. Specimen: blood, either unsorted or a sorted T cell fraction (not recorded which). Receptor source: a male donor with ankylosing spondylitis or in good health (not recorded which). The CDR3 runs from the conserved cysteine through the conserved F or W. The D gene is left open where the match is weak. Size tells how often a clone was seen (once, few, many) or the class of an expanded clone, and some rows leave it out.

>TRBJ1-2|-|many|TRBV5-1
CASSPQDYGYTF
TGCGCCAGCAGCCCACAGGACTATGGCTACACCTTC
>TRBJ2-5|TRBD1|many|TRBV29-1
CSVDPDREETQYF
TGCAGCGTTGATCCGGACAGGGAAGAGACCCAGTACTTC
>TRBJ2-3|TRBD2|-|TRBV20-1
CSARSIGRDTQYF
TGCAGTGCTAGATCGATCGGGAGGGATACGCAGTATTTT
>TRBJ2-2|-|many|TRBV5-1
CASSFIPELVNTGELFF
TGCGCCAGCAGCTTCATTCCTGAACTAGTCAACACCGGGGAGCTGTTTTTT
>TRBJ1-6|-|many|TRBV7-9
CASSPQGNSPLHF
TGTGCCAGCAGCCCACAGGGCAATTCACCCCTCCACTTT
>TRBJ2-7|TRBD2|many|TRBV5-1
CASSSQSGGGTYEQYF
TGCGCCAGCAGCTCCCAGAGCGGCGGGGGTACCTACGAGCAGTACTTC
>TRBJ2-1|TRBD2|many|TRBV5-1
CASSLWGLVAYNEQFF
TGCGCCAGCAGCTTGTGGGGACTAGTGGCCTACAATGAGCAGTTCTTC
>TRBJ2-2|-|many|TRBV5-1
CASSFTGTLASGELFF
TGCGCCAGCAGTTTTACCGGGACTTTAGCATCCGGGGAGCTGTTTTTT
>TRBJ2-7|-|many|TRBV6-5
CASSYSISGSRSYEQYF
TGTGCCAGCAGTTACTCGATTTCGGGGTCAAGAAGCTACGAGCAGTACTTC
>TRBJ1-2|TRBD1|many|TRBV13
CASSLAPPGQGAIGYTF
TGTGCCAGCAGCTTAGCCCCCCCAGGACAGGGGGCGATTGGCTACACCTTC
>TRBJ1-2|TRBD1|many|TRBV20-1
CSAGDSENYGYTF
TGCAGTGCTGGGGACAGCGAGAACTATGGCTACACCTTC
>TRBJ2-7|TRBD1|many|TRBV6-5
CASSYSMAATGVSEQYF
TGTGCCAGCAGTTACTCGATGGCGGCGACAGGGGTCTCCGAGCAGTACTTC
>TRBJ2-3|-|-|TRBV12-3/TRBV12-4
CASSGILRAQYF
TGTGCCAGCAGTGGTATCCTTCGGGCGCAGTATTTT
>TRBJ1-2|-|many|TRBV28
CASSSGRGYTF
TGTGCCAGCAGCTCGGGGAGGGGCTACACCTTC
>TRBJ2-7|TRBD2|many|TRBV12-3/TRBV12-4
CASSKTSGRASYEQYF
TGTGCCAGCAGCAAAACTAGCGGGAGGGCCTCCTACGAGCAGTACTTC
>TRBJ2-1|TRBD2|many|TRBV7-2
CASSKGGLESEQFF
TGTGCCAGCAGCAAGGGGGGACTAGAAAGTGAGCAGTTCTTC
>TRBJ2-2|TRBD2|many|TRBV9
CASSLGRAHTGELFF
TGTGCCAGCAGTCTCGGGAGGGCGCACACCGGGGAGCTGTTTTTT
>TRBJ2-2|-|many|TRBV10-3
CAISGGVITGELFF
TGTGCCATCAGTGGGGGAGTGATCACCGGGGAGCTGTTTTTT
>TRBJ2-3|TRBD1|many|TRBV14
CASSQGDRANTQYF
TGTGCCAGCAGCCAAGGAGACAGGGCGAATACGCAGTATTTT
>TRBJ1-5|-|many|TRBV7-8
CASSLNSLNSNQPQHF
TGTGCCAGCAGCTTAAACAGCCTCAATAGCAATCAGCCCCAGCATTTT
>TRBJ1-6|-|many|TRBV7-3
CASSLGMRESNSPLHF
TGTGCCAGCAGCTTAGGGATGAGAGAGTCAAATTCACCCCTCCACTTT
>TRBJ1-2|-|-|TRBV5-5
CASSLAFLGGPNYGYTF
TGTGCCAGCAGCTTGGCGTTTCTTGGCGGACCTAACTATGGCTACACCTTC
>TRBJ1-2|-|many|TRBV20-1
CSASREYGYTF
TGCAGTGCTAGCAGGGAATATGGCTACACCTTC
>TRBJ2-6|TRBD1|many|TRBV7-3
CASSEQGAGANVLTF
TGTGCCAGCAGCGAACAGGGGGCTGGGGCCAACGTCCTGACTTTC
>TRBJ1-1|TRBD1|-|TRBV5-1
CASSLNDRGGAFF
TGCGCCAGCAGCTTAAATGACAGGGGGGGAGCTTTCTTT
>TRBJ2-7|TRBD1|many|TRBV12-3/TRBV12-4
CASSSGGSSYEQYF
TGTGCCAGCAGTTCAGGGGGTAGCTCCTACGAGCAGTACTTC
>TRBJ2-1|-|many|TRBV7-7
CASSLGGRNEQFF
TGTGCCAGCAGTCTCGGGGGAAGGAATGAGCAGTTCTTC
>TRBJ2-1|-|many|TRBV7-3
CASSLQGPNAYNEQFF
TGTGCCAGCAGCTTACAGGGACCTAACGCCTACAATGAGCAGTTCTTC
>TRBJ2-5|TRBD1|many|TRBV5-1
CASSATGTEKQETQYF
TGCGCCAGCAGCGCGACCGGGACAGAGAAACAAGAGACCCAGTACTTC
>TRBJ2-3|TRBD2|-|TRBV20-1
CSASREGGADTQYF
TGCAGTGCTAGCCGGGAGGGGGGCGCAGATACGCAGTATTTT
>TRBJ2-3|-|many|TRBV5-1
CASSSRSGYTDTQYF
TGCGCCAGCAGCTCGCGGAGCGGATACACAGATACGCAGTATTTT
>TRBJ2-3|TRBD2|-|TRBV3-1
CASSQASGRRGTDTQYF
TGTGCCAGCAGCCAGGCTAGCGGGAGGCGGGGGACAGATACGCAGTATTTT
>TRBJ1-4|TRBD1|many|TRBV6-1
CASTNRDRVGEKLFF
TGTGCCAGCACCAACCGGGACAGGGTTGGTGAAAAACTGTTTTTT
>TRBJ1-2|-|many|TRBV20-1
CSARTLGGRPTGLGYTF
TGCAGTGCTAGGACTTTAGGGGGGCGTCCGACCGGGCTTGGCTACACCTTC
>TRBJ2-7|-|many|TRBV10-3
CAIKQSPSYEQYF
TGTGCCATCAAGCAGAGCCCCTCCTACGAGCAGTACTTC
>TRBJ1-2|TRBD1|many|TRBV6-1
CASRWTGSYGYTF
TGTGCCAGCAGGTGGACAGGGAGCTATGGCTACACCTTC
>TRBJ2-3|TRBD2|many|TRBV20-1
CSARDRKREPDTQYF
TGCAGTGCTAGAGATAGAAAGCGGGAGCCAGATACGCAGTATTTT
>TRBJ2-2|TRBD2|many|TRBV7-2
CASSGGLAGNTGELFF
TGTGCCAGCAGCGGAGGACTAGCGGGTAACACCGGGGAGCTGTTTTTT
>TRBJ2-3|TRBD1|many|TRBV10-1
CASSESGRGPDTQYF
TGCGCCAGCAGTGAGTCGGGCAGGGGGCCAGATACGCAGTATTTT
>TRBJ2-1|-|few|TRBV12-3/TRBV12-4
CASSAYKGPPSYNEQFF
TGTGCCAGCAGTGCCTACAAGGGACCCCCCTCCTACAATGAGCAGTTCTTC
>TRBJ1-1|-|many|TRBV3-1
CASSPTRNTEAFF
TGTGCCAGCAGCCCTACCAGGAACACTGAAGCTTTCTTT
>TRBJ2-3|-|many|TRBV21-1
CASSSLGGGADTQYF
TGTGCCAGCAGCAGTCTGGGGGGCGGGGCAGATACGCAGTATTTT
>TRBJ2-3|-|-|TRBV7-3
CASSPVSNTDTQYF
TGTGCCAGCAGCCCCGTGTCAAACACAGATACGCAGTATTTT
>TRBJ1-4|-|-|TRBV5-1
CASSLDRAGEKLFF
TGCGCCAGCAGCTTGGACAGGGCGGGGGAAAAACTGTTTTTT
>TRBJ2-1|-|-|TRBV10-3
CAISVSASASNELLF
TGTGCCATCAGTGTGTCGGCCTCGGCTTCCAATGAGCTGCTCTTC
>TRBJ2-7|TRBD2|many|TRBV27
CASSPLAGPYEQYF
TGTGCCAGCAGCCCCCTAGCGGGACCCTACGAGCAGTACTTC
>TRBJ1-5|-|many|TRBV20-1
CSALETAGNQPQHF
TGCAGTGCTTTGGAGACAGCCGGCAATCAGCCCCAGCATTTT
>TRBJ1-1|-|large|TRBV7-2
CASSSNAGWAPMNTEAFF
TGTGCCAGCAGCTCCAACGCGGGCTGGGCTCCAATGAACACTGAAGCTTTCTTT
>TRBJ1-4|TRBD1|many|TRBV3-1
CASSQPGQAATNEKLFF
TGTGCCAGCAGCCAACCGGGACAGGCTGCAACTAATGAAAAACTGTTTTTT
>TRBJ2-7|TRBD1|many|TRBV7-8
CASNKGGTGGGEQYF
TGTGCCAGCAATAAGGGAGGGACAGGGGGGGGCGAGCAGTACTTC
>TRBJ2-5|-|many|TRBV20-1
CSASVSGRRYQETQYF
TGCAGTGCTAGTGTGTCAGGGAGGAGGTACCAAGAGACCCAGTACTTC
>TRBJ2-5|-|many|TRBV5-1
CASSPPLGETQYF
TGCGCCAGCAGCCCCCCTTTGGGCGAGACCCAGTACTTC
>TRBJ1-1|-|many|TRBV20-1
CSAPPPQAQNTEAFF
TGCAGTGCCCCACCTCCACAGGCCCAGAACACTGAAGCTTTCTTT